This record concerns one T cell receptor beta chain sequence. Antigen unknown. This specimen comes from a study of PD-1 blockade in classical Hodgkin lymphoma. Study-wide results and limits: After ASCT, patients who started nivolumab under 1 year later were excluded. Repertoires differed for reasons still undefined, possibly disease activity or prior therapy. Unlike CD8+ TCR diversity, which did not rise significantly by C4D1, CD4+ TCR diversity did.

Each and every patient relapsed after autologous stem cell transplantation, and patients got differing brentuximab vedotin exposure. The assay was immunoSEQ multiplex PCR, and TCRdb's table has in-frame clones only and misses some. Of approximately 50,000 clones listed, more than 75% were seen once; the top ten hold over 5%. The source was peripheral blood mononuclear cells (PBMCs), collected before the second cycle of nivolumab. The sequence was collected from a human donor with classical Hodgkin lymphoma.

The CDR3: CASSSKETQYF. The CDR3 DNA sequence: TGCGCCAGCAGCTCCAAAGAGACCCAGTACTTC. The chain combines TRBV5-1 with TRBJ2-5; unclear D gene. Trimming removed 3 bases from V and 3 bases from J, with 3 bases in between. The CDR3 has 11 amino acids. Looked up from germline, CDR1 is SGHRS and CDR2 is YFSETQ.